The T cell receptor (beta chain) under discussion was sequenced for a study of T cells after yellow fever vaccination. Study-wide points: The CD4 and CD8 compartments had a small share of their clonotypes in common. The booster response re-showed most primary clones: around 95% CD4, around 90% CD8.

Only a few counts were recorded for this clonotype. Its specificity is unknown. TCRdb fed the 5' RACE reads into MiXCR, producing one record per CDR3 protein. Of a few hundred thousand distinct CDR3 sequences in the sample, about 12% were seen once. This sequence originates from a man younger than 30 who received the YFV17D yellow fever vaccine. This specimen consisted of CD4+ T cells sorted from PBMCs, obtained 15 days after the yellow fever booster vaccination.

The CDR3 nucleotides are TGTGCCAGCAGCCAAGAAATCCAGGCAGGTTTCGCCCAGTACTTC. This encodes CASSQEIQAGFAQYF. This chain uses TRBV4-2 with TRBJ2-5; no clear D. This CDR3 region has 15 residues. The ends were cut back, 0 bases at V and 9 bases at J, with 17 bases in the middle. CDR1 is LGHNA and CDR2 is YNFKEQ in the germline V gene.